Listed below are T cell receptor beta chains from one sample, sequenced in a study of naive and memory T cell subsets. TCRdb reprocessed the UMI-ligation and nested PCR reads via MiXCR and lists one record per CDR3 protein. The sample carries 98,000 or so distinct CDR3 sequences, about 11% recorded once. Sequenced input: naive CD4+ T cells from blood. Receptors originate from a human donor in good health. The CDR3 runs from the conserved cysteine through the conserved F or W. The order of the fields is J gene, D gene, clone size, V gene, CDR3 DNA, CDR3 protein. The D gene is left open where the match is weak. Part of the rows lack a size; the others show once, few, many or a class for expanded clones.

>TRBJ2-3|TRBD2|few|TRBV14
TGTGCCAGCAGCCCGACTAGCCCGACAGATACGCAGTATTTT
CASSPTSPTDTQYF
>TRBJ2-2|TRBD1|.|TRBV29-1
TGCAGCGCCCGGACAGGGGCAAACACCGGGGAGCTGTTTTTT
CSARTGANTGELFF
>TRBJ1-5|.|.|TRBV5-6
TGTGCCAGCAGTAAAAAGGGGAAAGGCCCTCGGTTTAGCAATCAGCCCCAGCATTTT
CASSKKGKGPRFSNQPQHF
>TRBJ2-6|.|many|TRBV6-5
TGTGCCAGCAGTCGAGGCTCTGGGGCCAACGTCCTGACTTTC
CASSRGSGANVLTF
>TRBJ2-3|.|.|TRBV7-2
TGTGCCAGCAGCTTAGGCCCCGGGGTGGGAAATACGCAGTATTTT
CASSLGPGVGNTQYF
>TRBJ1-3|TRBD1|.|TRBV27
TGTGCCAGCAGTCTACAGGGGTGCACCATATATTTT
CASSLQGCTIYF
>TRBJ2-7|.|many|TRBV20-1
TGCAGTGCTAGCCCAGGGTTGGGACCCTACGAGCAGTACTTC
CSASPGLGPYEQYF
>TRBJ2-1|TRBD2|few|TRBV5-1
TGCGCCAGCAGCTTGACTAGCGGGCCAAGCTCCTACAATGAGCAGTTCTTC
CASSLTSGPSSYNEQFF
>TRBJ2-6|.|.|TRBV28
TGTGCCAGCCGAATCTCTGGGGCCAACGTCCTGACTTTC
CASRISGANVLTF
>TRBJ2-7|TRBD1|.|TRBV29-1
TGCAGCGTTGCGGGACAGGGCGGTTGGGAGCAGTACTTC
CSVAGQGGWEQYF
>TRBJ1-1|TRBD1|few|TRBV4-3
TGCGCCAGCAGCCAAATAGGACAGGGCGGGATTGAAGCTTTCTTT
CASSQIGQGGIEAFF
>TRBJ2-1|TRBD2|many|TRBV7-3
TGTGCCAGCAGTCCCGGGAGGGGGAGCTCCTACAATGAGCAGTTCTTC
CASSPGRGSSYNEQFF
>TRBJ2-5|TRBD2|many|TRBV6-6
TGTGCCAGCAGTGGCTGGGGGAGCGGGAGACGTACGGAGACCCAGTACTTC
CASSGWGSGRRTETQYF
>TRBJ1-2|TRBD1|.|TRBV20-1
TGCAGTGCTAGCCGGGACAGGATTAACTATGGCTACACCTTC
CSASRDRINYGYTF
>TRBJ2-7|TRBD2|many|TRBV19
TGTGCCAGTAGCCCAAAGCCTAGCGGTGATGCCTACGAGCAGTACTTC
CASSPKPSGDAYEQYF
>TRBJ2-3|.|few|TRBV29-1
TGCAGCGTAGAAGGACACTACACAGATACGCAGTATTTT
CSVEGHYTDTQYF
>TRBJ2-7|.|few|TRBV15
TGTGCCACCAGCAGAGAGCTCAGGGGTTACGAGCAGTACTTC
CATSRELRGYEQYF
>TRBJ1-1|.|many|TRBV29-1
TGCAGCGTAGTACAGGGTACGGGCACTGAAGCTTTCTTT
CSVVQGTGTEAFF
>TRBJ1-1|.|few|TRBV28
TGTGGTACGGACAGCTACACTGAAGCTTTCTTT
CGTDSYTEAFF
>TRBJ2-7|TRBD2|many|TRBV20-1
TGCAGTGCTAGAGACGGGACTAGAAGCGAGCAGTACTTC
CSARDGTRSEQYF
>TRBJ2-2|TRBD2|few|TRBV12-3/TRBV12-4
TGTGCCAGCAGTCCTTTAGCGGGCGGGGAGCTGTTTTTT
CASSPLAGGELFF
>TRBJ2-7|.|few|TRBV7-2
TGTGCCAGCAGCCCCCATTCAGTGGACACCATAGCCTACGAGCAGTACTTC
CASSPHSVDTIAYEQYF
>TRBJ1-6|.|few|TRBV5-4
TGTGCCAGCAGCTTGGACAGGGTGAATTCACCCCTCCACTTT
CASSLDRVNSPLHF
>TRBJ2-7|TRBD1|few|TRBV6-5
TGTGCCAGCAGTTACCGGGGACAGGGGAGAGCCGAGCAGTACTTC
CASSYRGQGRAEQYF
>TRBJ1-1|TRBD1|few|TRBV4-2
TGTGCCAGCAGCCAAACGACAGGGCCTAACACTGAAGCTTTCTTT
CASSQTTGPNTEAFF
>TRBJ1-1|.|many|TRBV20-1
TGCAGTGCTAGACAGGAGAGGAGCACTGAAGCTTTCTTT
CSARQERSTEAFF
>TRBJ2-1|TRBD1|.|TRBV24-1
TGTGCCACCGGCGGGACAGGGAGAAACAATGAGCAGTTCTTC
CATGGTGRNNEQFF
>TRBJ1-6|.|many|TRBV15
TGTGCCACCAGCAGAGACGGAGTTAATTCACCCCTCCACTTT
CATSRDGVNSPLHF
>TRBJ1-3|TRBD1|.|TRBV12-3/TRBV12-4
TGTGCCAGCACTAAACAGGGGGCACTTGGAAACACCATATATTTT
CASTKQGALGNTIYF
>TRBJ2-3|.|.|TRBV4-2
TGTGCCAGAAGCCAAAAGATCGGACGCCCAGATAAGAAGTATTTT
CARSQKIGRPDKKYF
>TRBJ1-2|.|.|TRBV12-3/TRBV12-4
TGTGCCAGCAGTCGGATGGTGGACTATGGCTACACCTTC
CASSRMVDYGYTF
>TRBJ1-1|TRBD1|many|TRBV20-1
TGCAGTGCTGAGGACAGGCTTAACACTGAAGCTTTCTTT
CSAEDRLNTEAFF
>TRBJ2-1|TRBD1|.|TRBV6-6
TGTGCCAGCAGTTACGAGCGGGACAGGGGTTTTGAGCAGTTCTTC
CASSYERDRGFEQFF
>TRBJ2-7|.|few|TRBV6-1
TGTGCCAGCAGTGAAGTCAGCGGACTCTACGAGCAGTACTTC
CASSEVSGLYEQYF
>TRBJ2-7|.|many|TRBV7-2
TGTGCCAGCAGCTTAGGTCAAAGGGCTTCCTACGAGCAGTACTTC
CASSLGQRASYEQYF
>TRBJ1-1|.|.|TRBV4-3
TGCGCCAGCAGCCAAGCGGGCGTAAACACTGAAGCTTTCTTT
CASSQAGVNTEAFF
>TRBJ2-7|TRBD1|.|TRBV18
TGTGCCAGCCAACTAAAACCCGGGACAGGGGGTTTCAACGAGCAGTACTTC
CASQLKPGTGGFNEQYF
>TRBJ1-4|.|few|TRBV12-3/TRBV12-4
TGTGCCAGCAGTTTATATTCTCTCGGTGAAAAACTGTTTTTT
CASSLYSLGEKLFF
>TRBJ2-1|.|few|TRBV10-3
TGTGCCATCAGTGGGGCTAGCAGCTACAATGAGCAGTTCTTC
CAISGASSYNEQFF
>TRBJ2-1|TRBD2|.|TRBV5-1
TGCGCCAGCACCGCTAGCGGGAGTTCCTACAATGAGCAGTTCTTC
CASTASGSSYNEQFF
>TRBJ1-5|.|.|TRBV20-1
TGCAGTGCTAGAGGAGGGACTGCGGGCAATCAGCCCCAGCATTTT
CSARGGTAGNQPQHF
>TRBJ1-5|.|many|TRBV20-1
TGCAGTGCCCGGACGGGAAGGGATCAGCCCCAGCATTTT
CSARTGRDQPQHF
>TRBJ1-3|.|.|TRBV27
TGTGCCAGCAGTCCGACGGGGGGCAGGGCTGGAAACACCATATATTTT
CASSPTGGRAGNTIYF
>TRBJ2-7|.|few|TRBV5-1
TGCGCCAGCAGCTTGGGCCCCTCTGCTGCAGTCGGCGAGCAGTACTTC
CASSLGPSAAVGEQYF
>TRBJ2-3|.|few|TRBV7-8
TGTGCCAGCAGCCTGCCGGGGAGCACAGATACGCAGTATTTT
CASSLPGSTDTQYF
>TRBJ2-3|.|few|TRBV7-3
TGTGCCAGCAGCTTATGGGCGGCGGCAGATACGCAGTATTTT
CASSLWAAADTQYF
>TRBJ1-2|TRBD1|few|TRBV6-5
TGTGCCAGCAGGAACCACCGGGACAGAACTAACTATGGCTACACCTTC
CASRNHRDRTNYGYTF
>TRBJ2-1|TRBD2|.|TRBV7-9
TGTGCCAGCAGTTTGGTGGGGACTAGCGGGATTAATGAGCAGTTCTTC
CASSLVGTSGINEQFF
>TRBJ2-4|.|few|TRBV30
TGTGCCTGGGCACCGACAGGTTTAAACATTCAGTACTTC
CAWAPTGLNIQYF
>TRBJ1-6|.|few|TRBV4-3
TGCGCCAGCAGCCAAGAACGGGGTTCACCCCTCCACTTT
CASSQERGSPLHF
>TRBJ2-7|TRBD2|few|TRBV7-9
TGTGCCAGCAGCTCCACTAGCGGGCCCCTCTCCTACGAGCAGTACTTC
CASSSTSGPLSYEQYF
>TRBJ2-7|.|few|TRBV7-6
TGTGCCAGCAGCATTCCCTCCGGCGAGCAGTACTTC
CASSIPSGEQYF
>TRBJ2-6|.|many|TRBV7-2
TGTGCCAGCAGCTTAGCAGTCTCTGGGGCCAACGTCCTGACTTTC
CASSLAVSGANVLTF
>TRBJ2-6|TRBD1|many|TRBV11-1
TGTGCCAGCAGCTTGGGACAGGCTGGGGCCAACGTCCTGACTTTC
CASSLGQAGANVLTF
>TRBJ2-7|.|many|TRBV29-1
TGCAGGGGGGTGTCCGGCTCCTACGAGCAGTACTTC
CRGVSGSYEQYF
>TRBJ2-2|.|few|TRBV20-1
TGCAGTGCCGTCACAGGGACCGGGGAGCTGTTTTTT
CSAVTGTGELFF
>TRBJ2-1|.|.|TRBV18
TGTGCCAGCTCAGATGGGACGGGGGTGTACAATGAGCAGTTCTTC
CASSDGTGVYNEQFF
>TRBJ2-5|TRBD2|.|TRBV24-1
TGTGCCACCAGTGATCAGACTAGCGGGAGGGGGGCCCAGTACTTC
CATSDQTSGRGAQYF
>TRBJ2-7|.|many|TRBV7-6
TGTGCCAGCAGCGCGACAGCTAGCTACGAGCAGTACTTC
CASSATASYEQYF